The sequence of this TCR beta chain was determined in a study of blood T cell repertoires in COVID-19. Overall study: Material from acute and convalescent COVID-19 was sourced from the United States, Italy and Spain.

V lost 7 bases, J lost 1 base, and 5 bases stayed unmatched. The CDR3 runs to 15 residues. CDR1 SNHLY and CDR2 FYNNEI come from the germline V gene. Original handling: Reference gene primer amplification gave estimated nucleated cell counts. TCRdb's table, derived via immunoSEQ multiplex PCR, lists solely in-frame clones and lacks some. For V, J and clone size, that table is used; D and trimming come from the DNA. The sample has roughly 100,000 clones, 75% to 90% seen once. The V gene is TRBV2, the J gene TRBJ2-3, with 10 nucleotides matching TRBD2. The sample taken for sequencing was peripheral blood. This TCR was recovered from a human donor in a cohort sampled during active COVID-19. CDR3 loop: CASTLLAGGTDTQYF. For the CDR3, the DNA is TGTGCCAGCACTCTCCTAGCGGGGGGCACAGATACGCAGTATTTT.